The clone carrying this T cell receptor (beta chain) was observed many times. This sample is part of a study of molecular identifiers for immune sequencing clone quantification. TCRdb reprocessed the PCR reads with MiXCR, giving one entry per CDR3 protein. The repertoire holds approximately 100,000 distinct CDR3 sequences, with roughly a third as singletons. Per the germline V gene, CDR1 is LNHDA and CDR2 is SQIVND (reference sequence). This CDR3 comprises 15 residues. J was trimmed by 5 bases and V by 7 bases; bases with no gene match: 8. The chain links TRBV19 to TRBJ1-5; 10 bases agree with TRBD1. The sample comprised naive CD8+ T cells from blood, with Jurkat cell RNA spiked in. Sample subset: FACS-sorted CD8+CD4-CCR7+CD45RA+ naive T cells. The clonotype comes from a human donor in good health. Some libraries in this study had Jurkat cell RNA spiked in. CDR3 DNA: TGTGCCAGTATACCGGGACAGGGGTTCGATCAGCCCCAGCATTTT. This encodes CASIPGQGFDQPQHF.